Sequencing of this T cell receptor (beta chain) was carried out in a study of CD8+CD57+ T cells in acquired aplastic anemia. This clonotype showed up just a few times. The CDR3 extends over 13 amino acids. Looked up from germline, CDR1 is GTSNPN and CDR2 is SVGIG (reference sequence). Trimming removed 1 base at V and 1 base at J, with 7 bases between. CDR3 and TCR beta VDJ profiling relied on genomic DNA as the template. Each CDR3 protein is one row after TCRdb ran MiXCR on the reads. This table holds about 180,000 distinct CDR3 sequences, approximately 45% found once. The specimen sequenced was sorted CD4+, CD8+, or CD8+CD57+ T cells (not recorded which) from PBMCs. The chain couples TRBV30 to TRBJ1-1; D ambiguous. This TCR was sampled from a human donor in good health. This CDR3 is CAWSGHGNTEAFF. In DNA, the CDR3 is TGTGCCTGGAGTGGACACGGGAACACTGAAGCTTTCTTT.